This T cell receptor (beta chain) appears in the sequencing data of a study of CD8+CD57+ T cells in acquired aplastic anemia. On the study more broadly: Mean yield of DNA from sorted CD4+ and CD8+ cells was approximately 3 ug. CD4+ reads averaged roughly 9.8 million in healthy donors. Overall study findings and caveats: Patients did not significantly differ from controls in CD8+ Simpson's diversity. Between patients and controls, approximately 29 CD8+ CDR3 sequences were found in common.

This CDR3 comprises 15 residues. The germline CDR1 and CDR2 sequences are LNHDA and SQIVND (reference sequence). The germline V and J ends were trimmed by 4 bases and 7 bases, with 14 bases remaining between them. This clonotype was observed many times. Its target is not known. TCR beta VDJ and CDR3 profiling used genomic DNA as template. TCRdb ran MiXCR on the reads and lists one entry per CDR3 protein. The data hold more than 100,000 distinct CDR3 sequences, with 41% observed a single time. The TCR originated in a human donor in good health, serving as a control. The chain has TRBV19 and TRBJ1-6; no reliable D call. Material: sorted CD4+, CD8+, or CD8+CD57+ T cells (not recorded which) from PBMCs. CDR3 amino acids: CASSTAGSVNSPLHF. Written as DNA, the CDR3 is TGTGCCAGTAGTACCGCCGGGAGCGTGAATTCACCCCTCCACTTT.